This section outlines one T cell receptor beta chain sequence together with its context. What it binds is not known. The sample comes from a study of STAT3 mutations in large granular lymphocyte leukemia. Findings of the study overall: Every T-cell large granular lymphocyte leukemia patient had at least one immunodominant TCR beta clonotype. In 6 of 18 patients, new TCR clonotypes emerged after therapy.

TCRdb's table, derived via immunoSEQ multiplex PCR, lists solely in-frame clones and lacks some. The data show 10,000 or so clones, roughly three quarters seen once. Sequencing was carried out using peripheral blood mononuclear cells. This receptor was obtained from a man between 60 and 70 years old with T-cell large granular lymphocyte leukemia. Some clones in this sample may be carry-over from other donors' samples.

The chain's CDR3 is CASSFPILEQYF. The DNA for the CDR3 is TGTGCCAGCAGTTTCCCTATCCTAGAGCAGTACTTC. The rearrangement joins TRBV27 to TRBJ2-7; D is uncertain. V lost 3 bases and J 7 bases, leaving 10 bases between the germline ends. Germline-derived CDR1 and CDR2 are MNHEY and SMNVEV (reference sequence). The CDR3 spans 12 residues.